The 12 T cell receptor beta chains listed next were all sequenced from one sample in a study of regulatory T cells in long-lasting Graves disease. Time point described: newly diagnosed GD, antithyroid drugs for less than 3 months. TCR sequences were obtained from RNA taken from PBMCs. Arm-PCR of CDR3 regions with iRepertoire HTBI primers generated TCR beta libraries. Each CDR3 protein is one row after TCRdb ran MiXCR on the multiplex PCR reads. In the table there are 450,000 to 650,000 distinct CDR3 sequences, 15% to 20% of which are singletons. These data were likewise used in another study, on T cells in Graves' hyperthyroidism and ophthalmopathy.

The specimen comprised peripheral blood mononuclear cells (PBMCs), sampled at new diagnosis, from a patient treated with antithyroid drugs. The source of these receptors is a woman aged 40-60 years with Graves disease.

In this sample, this clonotype turned up a few times. V and J are TRBV7-8 and TRBJ1-1, with TRBD1 matching 8 bases. This CDR3 spans 15 amino acids. CDR1 and CDR2 (germline): SGHVS, FQNEAQ. The J segment lost 7 bases and the V segment lost 3 bases, leaving 10 bases of the junction unmatched. DNA for the CDR3: TGTGCCAGCAGCTTCCGGACAGGGTACCCCGTTGAAGCTTTCTTT. Translating it yields CASSFRTGYPVEAFF.

In its sample, this clonotype was seen a few times. The CDR3 here is CASSLDRSTNEKLFF. Written as DNA, the CDR3 is TGCGCCAGCAGCTTGGACAGATCAACTAATGAAAAACTGTTTTTT. The chain recombines TRBV5-1 with TRBJ1-4; D is unclear. CDR3 length: 15 residues. Trimming shortened V by 0 bases and J by 0 bases, and 6 bases separated the two germline ends. CDR1 and CDR2 (germline): SGHRS, YFSETQ.

This clonotype was detected many times. This sequence joins TRBV10-3 and TRBJ2-1; 8 bases are a match to TRBD1. CDR1 and CDR2 (germline): ENHRY, SYGVKD. The CDR3 is 15 residues long. V trimming: 2 bases; J trimming: 7 bases; junction bases outside the gene matches: 7. CDR3: CAISEAGGPGNEQFF. The CDR3 coding sequence is TGTGCCATCAGTGAGGCAGGGGGCCCTGGGAATGAGCAGTTCTTC.

This clonotype was found many times. The CDR3 DNA reads as TGCAGTGCTACAACGGGGGCTAGCAATCAGCCCCAGCATTTT. The encoded protein is CSATTGASNQPQHF. The chain couples TRBV20-1 to TRBJ1-5; TRBD1 might be the D (6 bases). This CDR3 has 14 residues. Germline lookup yields CDR1 DFQATT and CDR2 SNEGSKA (reference sequence). Trimming took off 4 bases at V and 0 bases at J, with 10 bases between the two ends.

This clonotype was seen at least ten times. The rearrangement links TRBV3-1 to TRBJ2-1; D gene unclear. Germline loops: CDR1 LGHDT, CDR2 YNNKEL (reference sequence). Trimming shortened V by 4 bases and J by 0 bases, and 10 bases separated the two germline ends. The CDR3 runs 15 residues. CDR3 sequence reads: CASSLGAHSYNEQFF. The CDR3 DNA sequence: TGTGCCAGCAGCCTAGGAGCCCACTCCTACAATGAGCAGTTCTTC.

J is TRBJ1-5 and V is TRBV12-3 or TRBV12-4; D is unresolved. Trimming cost V 6 bases and J 5 bases, with 17 bases left between them. The CDR3 runs to 15 residues. Written as DNA, the CDR3 is TGTGCCAGCAGCCAACACCCCGGTCCTTATCAGCCCCAGCATTTT. It encodes CASSQHPGPYQPQHF.

This clonotype appeared a few times. V usage is TRBV3-1 and J usage is TRBJ1-6; no definite D call. Germline CDR1 LGHDT, CDR2 YNNKEL (reference sequence). V was shortened by 2 bases and J by 7 bases, with 18 bases between the two germline ends. This CDR3 comprises 17 residues. The CDR3 region is CASSQPFLAGGNSPLHF. CDR3 in DNA: TGTGCCAGCAGCCAACCCTTCTTGGCCGGAGGGAATTCACCCCTCCACTTT.

This clonotype was observed a handful of times. The chain is built from TRBV5-6 and TRBJ2-7, with D perhaps given as TRBD1 or TRBD2 (6 bases each). CDR1 is SGHDT, CDR2 YYEEEE, per germline. The CDR3 is made up of 15 amino acids. V lost 6 bases to trimming and J lost 7 bases, with 23 bases between them. This CDR3 is CASTGGGPGRLEQYF. In DNA form, the CDR3 reads TGTGCCAGCACCGGGGGCGGCCCCGGACGATTGGAGCAGTACTTC.

The chain is built from TRBV19 and TRBJ1-1; no clear D. The CDR3 contains 16 residues. V dropped 6 bases and J dropped 0 bases, with 17 bases sitting between them. Per germline, CDR1 LNHDA and CDR2 SQIVND (reference sequence). CDR3 region: CASSVTPRGMNTEAFF. CDR3 in DNA: TGTGCCAGTAGCGTAACCCCAAGAGGGATGAACACTGAAGCTTTCTTT.

The sample holds many counts of this clonotype. This sequence joins TRBV11-3 and TRBJ2-3; TRBD1 matches at 9 bases. Germline values: CDR1 SGHNT, CDR2 YENEEA. Trimming cost V 5 bases and J 1 base; bases outside gene matches: 4. The CDR3 extends over 15 amino acids. The CDR3 region has the DNA TGTGCCAGCAGCCACAGGGGGCGGGGCACAGATACGCAGTATTTT. The encoded protein is CASSHRGRGTDTQYF.

The rearrangement joins TRBV29-1 to TRBJ1-2; TRBD1 matches at 9 bases. The germline gives CDR1 SQVTM, CDR2 ANQGSEA. The CDR3 has 13 residues. The V and J ends lost 6 bases and 0 bases, in that order; junction bases with no gene match: 2. This CDR3 is CSVDRGSNYGYTF. The CDR3 coding sequence is TGCAGCGTGGACAGGGGTTCTAACTATGGCTACACCTTC.

This clonotype turned up a few times. V and J are TRBV6-1 and TRBJ1-2; no reliable D call. Trimming cost V 6 bases and J 8 bases, with 22 bases left between them. This CDR3 has 15 amino acids. Germline CDR1 is MNHNS and CDR2 is SASEGT. The chain's CDR3 is CASSPTPRAASGYTF. As DNA, the CDR3 is TGTGCCAGCAGCCCGACCCCTAGGGCGGCATCGGGCTACACCTTC.